The entry that follows covers one TCR beta chain sequence. Its target is unknown. The CDR3 totals 15 residues. Germline CDR1 and CDR2: GTSNPN and SVGIG (reference sequence). The V and J ends lost 5 bases and 3 bases respectively, with 20 bases between them. This entry belongs to a study of cytomegalovirus exposure and HLA in healthy donors. Primers included in the PCR were 60 Vbeta and 13 Jbeta primers. Libraries were prepared by immunoSEQ multiplex PCR; TCRdb keeps only in-frame clonotypes and omits some of them. The table has approximately 190,000 clones, about nine tenths seen once; the top ten hold less than 1.3%. Study results and caveats: Through in vitro validation, three CMV-associated chains were shown to be specific for CMV antigens. As immune exposure information, only CMV serostatus was available.

This TCR was recovered from a boy aged 2-15 years in good health and CMV-seronegative. Sequences were obtained from PBMCs. The rearrangement links TRBV30 to TRBJ2-7, with D perhaps matching TRBD1 (7 bases). The CDR3 loop reads CAWGGSQGVIYEQYF. The DNA for the CDR3 is TGTGCCTGGGGAGGGTCTCAGGGGGTTATCTACGAGCAGTACTTC.